One sample yielded the 23 T cell receptor beta chains listed below, sequenced in a study of cytomegalovirus exposure and HLA in healthy donors. The assay was immunoSEQ multiplex PCR, and TCRdb's table has in-frame clones only and misses some. The sample consists of fewer than 400,000 clones, roughly 85% of them appearing once. The source material was PBMCs. The receptors originated from a woman under 30 in good health and CMV-seronegative.

The chain recombines TRBV6-5 with TRBJ2-5; 7 bases agree with TRBD1. V lost 5 bases to trimming and J lost 4 bases; unmatched junction nucleotides: 10. The CDR3 runs to 15 residues. CDR1 and CDR2 from the germline V gene are MNHEY and SVGAGI. CDR3 sequence (DNA): TGTGCCAGCAGTGGGTGGACAGGTGGCGGAGAGACCCAGTACTTC. Amino acids: CASSGWTGGGETQYF.

The V gene is TRBV6-5, the J gene TRBJ1-1; 8 nucleotides line up with TRBD1. Germline CDR1 and CDR2: MNHEY and SVGAGI. The CDR3 is 14 amino acids. With V trimmed by 9 bases and J by 4 bases, 10 bases remained unmatched. The CDR3 nucleotides are TGTGCCAGTCTCCGACAGGGGCGGGCCACTGAAGCTTTCTTT. Its translation: CASLRQGRATEAFF.

The chain couples TRBV9 to TRBJ1-3, with TRBD1 matching over 9 bases. The V segment lost 0 bases and the J segment 0 bases; nucleotides outside the gene matches: 4. Germline CDR1 and CDR2: SGDLS and YYNGEE. This CDR3 contains 17 residues. The CDR3 loop is CASSVAGQGRSGNTIYF. DNA of the CDR3: TGTGCCAGCAGCGTAGCGGGACAGGGCCGCTCTGGAAACACCATATATTTT. The complete variable domain, with remaining parts taken from reference TRBV9 and TRBJ1-3, reads DSGVTQTPKHLITATGQRVTLRCSPRSGDLSVYWYQQSLDQGLQFLIQYYNGEERAKGNILERFSAQQFPDLHSELNLSSLELGDSALYFCASSVAGQGRSGNTIYFGEGSWLTVV.

The chain is built from TRBV4-3 and TRBJ2-1, with 7 bases fitting TRBD2. V was clipped by 3 bases and J by 6 bases; unmatched bases: 23. Germline CDR1 reads LGHNA; CDR2 reads YSLEER. The CDR3 runs 20 residues. The CDR3 bases are TGCGCCAGCAGCCATTCCTGGTCGGCCGGAGCGGGAAGCGGTCGCAATGAGCAGTTCTTC. Protein: CASSHSWSAGAGSGRNEQFF.

This clone turned up a few times. This chain uses TRBV19 with TRBJ2-7; TRBD1 agrees at 10 bases. Trimming at V came to 3 bases and at J to 1 base, leaving 6 bases not matched to a gene. Per germline, CDR1 LNHDA and CDR2 SQIVND (reference sequence). CDR3 length: 16 residues. CDR3 nucleotide sequence: TGTGCCAGTAGTATTCTCTGGACAGGGGGGTCCTACGAGCAGTACTTC. Its translation: CASSILWTGGSYEQYF.

V is TRBV5-1 and J is TRBJ1-2; D unclear. The V end was cut by 4 bases, the J end by 5 bases, with 18 bases between. Germline V gene sequence: CDR1 SGHRS, CDR2 YFSETQ. The CDR3 extends over 15 amino acids. The CDR3 reads CASSPTLDNLYGYTF. As DNA, the CDR3 is TGCGCCAGCAGCCCCACACTAGACAACCTATATGGCTACACCTTC.

The chain combines TRBV2 with TRBJ1-1; 7 nucleotides agree with TRBD1. The CDR3 covers 15 residues. V was clipped by 4 bases and J by 3 bases; unmatched bases: 8. CDR1 SNHLY and CDR2 FYNNEI come from the germline V gene. Here the CDR3 reads CASSVQGVRDTEAFF. CDR3 DNA: TGTGCCAGCAGTGTTCAGGGGGTGAGGGACACTGAAGCTTTCTTT.

The genes are TRBV29-1 and TRBJ2-3, with D uncertain. Trimming pared 3 bases from V and 1 base from J, leaving 11 bases between. The CDR3 consists of 14 residues. Germline-derived CDR1 and CDR2 are SQVTM and ANQGSEA. The CDR3 coding sequence is TGCAGCGTTGAGGGCCCCTATGGCACAGATACGCAGTATTTT. Translating gives CSVEGPYGTDTQYF.

The rearrangement uses TRBV5-1 and TRBJ1-5, with D maybe TRBD1 (6 bases). This CDR3 has 16 amino acids. The V gene's germline CDR1 is SGHRS and CDR2 YFSETQ. V was pared by 0 bases and J by 0 bases, with 10 bases between. The CDR3, as DNA: TGCGCCAGCAGCTTGGACCGACAGGATAGCAATCAGCCCCAGCATTTT. The encoded protein is CASSLDRQDSNQPQHF.

Many counts were recorded for this clone. The gene calls are TRBV30 and TRBJ2-1, with D unclear. V was pared by 3 bases and J by 10 bases, with 13 bases between. Per germline, CDR1 GTSNPN and CDR2 SVGIG (reference sequence). This CDR3 region has 12 residues. The CDR3 DNA is TGTGCCTGGAGCCCGAACAGCTTGGAGCAGTTCTTC. It specifies CAWSPNSLEQFF.

CDR3 in amino acids: CASSPITGGQHF. In nucleotides, the CDR3 is TGTGCCAGCAGTCCTATCACAGGGGGCCAGCATTTT. The chain combines TRBV27 with TRBJ1-5; 8 nucleotides agree with TRBD1. The junction had 6 bases not matched to a gene; V was cut back by 5 bases and J by 12 bases. CDR3 length: 12 amino acids. The germline gives CDR1 MNHEY, CDR2 SMNVEV (reference sequence).

This clone has more than one count but fewer than ten. The V call is TRBV28, the J call TRBJ1-4; 7 nucleotides match TRBD1. J gave up 5 bases and V 6 bases, and 6 bases lay outside the gene matches. Looked up from germline, CDR1 is MDHEN and CDR2 is SYDVKM. CDR3 length: 14 amino acids. The CDR3 DNA sequence: TGTGCCAGCAGGAAAGGGGGCCCCAATGAAAAACTGTTTTTT. Its protein is CASRKGGPNEKLFF.

The chain combines TRBV6-6 with TRBJ1-1; D not resolved. The CDR3 has 14 residues. Per the germline V gene, CDR1 is MNHNY and CDR2 is SVGAGI (reference sequence). Trimming shortened V by 0 bases and J by 7 bases, and 12 bases separated the two germline ends. The CDR3 loop reads CASSYSTNGDEAFF. The CDR3 nucleotides read TGTGCCAGCAGTTACTCGACTAATGGGGATGAAGCTTTCTTT.

This chain uses TRBV7-3 with TRBJ2-7; 10 bases are shared with TRBD1. V trimming: 9 bases; J trimming: 2 bases; junction bases outside the gene matches: 7. The germline gives CDR1 SGHTA, CDR2 FQGTGA. The CDR3 sequence is 14 residues long. CDR3 DNA sequence: TGTGCCAGTAAATCCGGGACAGGGGCCTACGAGCAGTACTTC. Its protein product is CASKSGTGAYEQYF.

This chain joins TRBV27 and TRBJ1-1; D might be TRBD1 (5 bases). Per germline, CDR1 MNHEY and CDR2 SMNVEV (reference sequence). The V gene lost 0 bases and the J gene lost 11 bases, with 13 bases spanning the gap. The length of the CDR3 is 13 residues. The CDR3 DNA follows: TGTGCCAGCAGTTTATCTGGGGGAGGGGCTGCTTTCTTT. As protein: CASSLSGGGAAFF.

This chain joins TRBV5-6 and TRBJ2-3; D might be TRBD2 (6 bases). The germline V and J ends were trimmed by 4 bases and 4 bases, with 10 bases remaining between them. The CDR3 has 13 amino acids. CDR1 and CDR2 (germline): SGHDT, YYEEEE. The CDR3 region has the DNA TGTGCCAGCAGCCCCGGGAGTCCAGATACGCAGTATTTT. Protein product: CASSPGSPDTQYF.

V and J are TRBV7-2 and TRBJ1-2; possible D gene TRBD1, 6 bases. The germline V gene encodes CDR1 SGHTA and CDR2 FQGNSA. Trimming cost V 4 bases and J 4 bases, with 10 bases left between them. The CDR3 length is 13 residues. In DNA form, the CDR3 reads TGTGCCAGCAGCTCGCTGGACAGCTATGGCTACACCTTC. This sequence encodes CASSSLDSYGYTF.

The chain carries TRBV7-2 and TRBJ2-5; the D gene is possibly TRBD2 (5 bases). Per germline, CDR1 SGHTA and CDR2 FQGNSA. Trimming removed 3 bases at V and 2 bases at J, with 7 bases between. There are 13 residues in the CDR3. CDR3 nucleotide sequence: TGTGCCAGCAGCTTTTGGAGGCAAGAGACCCAGTACTTC. This codes for CASSFWRQETQYF.

The V call is TRBV18, the J call TRBJ2-7; 11 nucleotides agree with TRBD2. The CDR3 runs 15 residues. Germline V gene sequence: CDR1 KGHSH, CDR2 LQKENI. V lost 5 bases and J lost 4; bases outside the gene matches: 7. DNA of the CDR3: TGTGCCAGCTCAGCTACTAGCGGGAGTAATTACGAGCAGTACTTC. It encodes CASSATSGSNYEQYF.

This clone was counted between two and nine times. This chain's CDR3 is CASSSSGTSDEQYF. Here the CDR3 DNA reads TGCGCCAGCAGCTCCTCCGGGACTAGCGACGAGCAGTACTTC. V is TRBV5-1 and J is TRBJ2-7; 10 nucleotides align to TRBD2. This CDR3 is built from 14 residues. V dropped 3 bases and J dropped 5; count of bases not matched to a gene: 5. CDR1 is SGHRS and CDR2 is YFSETQ in the germline V gene. Full variable domain (outside the CDR3, taken from reference TRBV5-1 and TRBJ2-7): KAGVTQTPRYLIKTRGQQVTLSCSPISGHRSVSWYQQTPGQGLQFLFEYFSETQRNKGNFPGRFSGRQFSNSRSEMNVSTLELGDSALYLCASSSSGTSDEQYFGPGTRLTVT.

The chain is built from TRBV7-9 and TRBJ2-3; D perhaps matches TRBD1 (6 bases). Per germline, CDR1 SEHNR and CDR2 FQNEAQ (reference sequence). The CDR3 spans 15 residues. V was clipped by 8 bases and J by 4 bases, with 19 bases between them. CDR3 region: CASATTRGKADTQYF. In nucleotides, the CDR3 is TGTGCCAGCGCCACCACCAGGGGCAAGGCAGATACGCAGTATTTT.

The gene calls are TRBV27 and TRBJ2-6, with a weak D call TRBD2 (5 bases). CDR3 length: 16 amino acids. V was cut by 3 bases and J by 3 bases, with 12 bases left in between. Germline values: CDR1 MNHEY, CDR2 SMNVEV (reference sequence). The CDR3, as DNA: TGTGCCAGCAGTTTCATTTCCCGGGATGGGGCCAACGTCCTGACTTTC. Amino acids: CASSFISRDGANVLTF.

The CDR3 DNA is TGTGCCAGCATCCCTCCGCGGGGAACCAATGAGCAGTTCTTC. Translating gives CASIPPRGTNEQFF. V gene TRBV7-9 combines with J gene TRBJ2-1, with TRBD2 as a possible D gene (6 bases). The V and J ends lost 7 bases and 6 bases respectively, with 16 bases between them. The CDR3 runs 14 residues. CDR1 is SEHNR and CDR2 is FQNEAQ in the germline V gene (reference sequence).